The next 14 T cell receptor beta chains were all read from a single sample in a study of CD8 T cells in Susac syndrome. RNA in amounts of roughly 0.5 to 1 ug was reverse transcribed with random hexamers. TCRdb recomputed calls from the immunoSEQ multiplex PCR reads with MiXCR, one row per CDR3 protein. The sample carries some 120,000 distinct CDR3 sequences, under 95% recorded once. The source material was CD8+ T cells from PBMCs. These receptors were obtained from a human donor with multiple sclerosis.

The J gene is TRBJ1-2, the V gene TRBV19, with D unresolved. The CDR3 consists of 15 residues. Between the trimmed V and J ends, which lost 5 bases and 6 bases, there was a span of 19 bases. In germline, CDR1 is LNHDA, CDR2 SQIVND (reference sequence). CDR3 in DNA: TGTGCCAGTAGTTCGGTAATCGAGGAGGTGGATGGCTACACCTTC. Translating it yields CASSSVIEEVDGYTF.

CDR3 sequence: CASSFVGPNYGYTF. CDR3 bases: TGTGCCAGCAGTTTTGTGGGTCCGAACTATGGCTACACCTTC. This rearrangement joins TRBV12-3 or TRBV12-4 to TRBJ1-2; D gene unclear. V shed 3 bases and J shed 2 bases, with 10 bases lying between them. The CDR3 has 14 residues.

The rearrangement joins TRBV3-1 to TRBJ2-1; the D call may be TRBD1 or TRBD2 (5 bases each). There are 22 residues in the CDR3. Germline V CDR1 and CDR2: LGHDT, YNNKEL (reference sequence). The V and J ends lost 0 bases and 0 bases respectively, with 27 bases between them. CDR3 bases: TGTGCCAGCAGCCAAGATTTGACGGGGCCCTCGGTGCTATCCGGCTCCTACAATGAGCAGTTCTTC. This translates into CASSQDLTGPSVLSGSYNEQFF.

This chain uses TRBV19 with TRBJ2-1; 10 bases are a match to TRBD2. Per germline, CDR1 LNHDA and CDR2 SQIVND (reference sequence). Losses at the gene ends were 3 bases for V and 3 bases for J; bases not matched to a gene: 14. The CDR3 spans 19 residues. The CDR3 sequence is CASSIEDSGRPNNYNEQFF. The CDR3 DNA is TGTGCCAGTAGTATCGAGGATAGCGGGAGGCCGAACAACTACAATGAGCAGTTCTTC.

The chain uses TRBV15 and TRBJ2-5, with TRBD2 identical over 8 bases. From germline, CDR1 is LNHNV and CDR2 YYDKDF (reference sequence). This CDR3 is 16 amino acids long. V gave up 1 base and J gave up 5 bases; unmatched junction bases: 9. The CDR3 here is CATSRGGAGVKETQYF. DNA of the CDR3: TGTGCCACCAGCAGAGGAGGAGCGGGAGTGAAGGAGACCCAGTACTTC.

The gene calls are TRBV7-9 and TRBJ2-7; maybe TRBD1 (5 bases). V lost 5 bases and J 3 bases, leaving 11 bases between the germline ends. Germline V lookup: CDR1 SEHNR, CDR2 FQNEAQ (reference sequence). This CDR3 region has 13 residues. This CDR3 is CASSPVRVYEQYF. CDR3 nucleotide sequence: TGTGCCAGCAGCCCCGTCAGGGTCTACGAGCAGTACTTC.

The rearrangement uses TRBV2 and TRBJ2-1; D not certain. The CDR3 is 12 amino acids. Germline values: CDR1 SNHLY, CDR2 FYNNEI. V was pared by 7 bases and J by 6 bases, with 10 bases between. The CDR3 sequence: CASISAANEQFF. The CDR3 nucleotides are TGTGCCAGCATCTCGGCAGCCAATGAGCAGTTCTTC.

The rearrangement uses TRBV6-5 and TRBJ2-2; the D is unclear. Trimming pared 4 bases from V and 5 bases from J, leaving 11 bases between. This CDR3 is built from 14 residues. Germline loops: CDR1 MNHEY, CDR2 SVGAGI. The CDR3 loop reads CASSSPFGTGELFF. The CDR3 DNA is TGTGCCAGCAGTTCTCCCTTTGGGACCGGGGAGCTGTTTTTT.

The rearrangement links TRBV7-9 to TRBJ1-2, with D unresolved. Per germline, CDR1 SEHNR and CDR2 FQNEAQ (reference sequence). The CDR3 contains 11 residues. V lost 0 bases and J 8 bases, leaving 4 bases between the germline ends. The CDR3 is CASSLASGYTF. CDR3 nucleotide sequence: TGTGCCAGCAGCTTAGCCAGCGGCTACACCTTC.

This chain uses TRBV5-1 with TRBJ1-5, with 7 bases aligning to TRBD1. The CDR3 consists of 17 residues. The junction had 17 bases not matched to a gene; V was cut back by 5 bases and J by 6 bases. Looked up from germline, CDR1 is SGHRS and CDR2 is YFSETQ. In nucleotides, the CDR3 is TGCGCCAGCAGTCTAAGGGACAGAGATAGAGATTCTCAGCCCCAGCATTTT. Residues: CASSLRDRDRDSQPQHF.

The V and J genes are TRBV27 and TRBJ2-7, with 8 bases lining up with TRBD2. Trimming took 9 bases from V and 3 from J; bases not matched to a gene: 10. Germline values: CDR1 MNHEY, CDR2 SMNVEV (reference sequence). The CDR3 loop spans 14 amino acids. CDR3 loop: CASGRSGKIYEQYF. The CDR3 bases are TGTGCCAGTGGCCGTAGCGGGAAGATCTACGAGCAGTACTTC.

In DNA form, the CDR3 reads TGTGCCAGCAGCAAATCCGGGAGTAGCAATCAGCCCCAGCATTTT. The encoded protein is CASSKSGSSNQPQHF. V gene TRBV21-1 combines with J gene TRBJ1-5; the D call in the table, TRBD1, was not verified against the DNA. TRBV21-1 is deemed a pseudogene. The CDR3 contains 15 residues.

The J gene is TRBJ1-1, the V gene TRBV23-1; TRBD1 matches 11 bases. TRBV23-1 falls under the ORF class, with uncertain function. The V segment lost 4 bases and the J segment 5 bases; nucleotides outside the gene matches: 9. The CDR3 length is 16 residues. The CDR3 loop is CASSRMDRGRRTEAFF. CDR3 bases: TGCGCCAGCAGTCGAATGGACAGGGGGCGAAGGACTGAAGCTTTCTTT.

The rearrangement joins TRBV19 to TRBJ1-1; tentative D call: TRBD1 (5 bases). The CDR3 loop spans 14 amino acids. CDR1 LNHDA and CDR2 SQIVND come from the germline V gene (reference sequence). Trimming stripped 4 bases from V and 8 bases from J, with 17 bases between. CDR3 protein: CASSNTGTRWEAFF. For the CDR3, the DNA is TGTGCCAGTAGTAACACCGGGACCCGGTGGGAAGCTTTCTTT.